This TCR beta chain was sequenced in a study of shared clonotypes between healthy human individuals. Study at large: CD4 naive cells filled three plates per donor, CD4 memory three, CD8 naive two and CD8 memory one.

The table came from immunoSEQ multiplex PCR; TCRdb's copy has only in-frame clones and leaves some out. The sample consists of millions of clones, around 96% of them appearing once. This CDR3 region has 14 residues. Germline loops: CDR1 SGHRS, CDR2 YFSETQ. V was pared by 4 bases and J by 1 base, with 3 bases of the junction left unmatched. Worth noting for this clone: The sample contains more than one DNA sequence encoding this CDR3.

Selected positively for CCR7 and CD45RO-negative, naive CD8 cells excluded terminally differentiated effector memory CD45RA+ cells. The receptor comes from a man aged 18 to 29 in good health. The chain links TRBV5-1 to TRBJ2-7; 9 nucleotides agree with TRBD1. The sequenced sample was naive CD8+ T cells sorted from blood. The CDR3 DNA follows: TGCGCCAGCAGCCCGGGACAGGGTTCCTACGAGCAGTACTTC. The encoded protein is CASSPGQGSYEQYF. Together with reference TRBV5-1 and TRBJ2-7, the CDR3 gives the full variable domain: KAGVTQTPRYLIKTRGQQVTLSCSPISGHRSVSWYQQTPGQGLQFLFEYFSETQRNKGNFPGRFSGRQFSNSRSEMNVSTLELGDSALYLCASSPGQGSYEQYFGPGTRLTVT.